The 18 T cell receptor beta chains below all came from one sample that was sequenced in a study of blood T cell repertoires in COVID-19. Profiled with immunoSEQ multiplex PCR; TCRdb holds only in-frame clones, not every one. The repertoire consists of 120,000 or so clones, with approximately 92% occurring once and the leading ten covering approximately 27%. The sample taken for sequencing was peripheral blood. The source of these receptors is a man aged 70 or older with active or convalescent COVID-19.

The chain joins TRBV6-5 to TRBJ2-3; D remains unclear. The CDR3 is made up of 15 amino acids. Looked up from germline, CDR1 is MNHEY and CDR2 is SVGAGI. Deletions cut 0 bases from V and 0 bases from J, with 7 bases between. The CDR3, as DNA: TGTGCCAGCAGTTACTCTCCCACTAGCACAGATACGCAGTATTTT. Translation gives CASSYSPTSTDTQYF.

CDR3 in DNA: TGTGCCAGCAGCTTAGGAGGACAGGGTAACTCACCCCTCCACTTT. Translated, it gives CASSLGGQGNSPLHF. V gene TRBV7-6 combines with J gene TRBJ1-6, with 8 bases matching TRBD1. V lost 1 base, J lost 10 bases, and 6 bases stayed unmatched. CDR1 is SGHVS, CDR2 FNYEAQ, per germline. The CDR3 is 15 residues long.

The CDR3 region has the DNA TGTGCCAGCAGCAAAGAGGCCCCCTACAGGGGCTGCGGAAACACCATATATTTT. This encodes CASSKEAPYRGCGNTIYF. The rearrangement links TRBV21-1 to TRBJ1-3; the table's TRBD1 call for D was not verified on the DNA. TRBV21-1 is termed a pseudogene. The CDR3 contains 18 residues.

This rearrangement joins TRBV15 to TRBJ1-4; D remains unclear. V was shortened by 2 bases and J by 5 bases, with 3 bases between the two germline ends. The CDR3 length is 12 residues. Per germline, CDR1 LNHNV and CDR2 YYDKDF (reference sequence). CDR3 loop: CATSRPNEKLFF. Here the CDR3 DNA reads TGTGCCACCAGCAGACCGAATGAAAAACTGTTTTTT.

The chain has TRBV28 and TRBJ2-7, with unresolved D. The CDR3 runs to 15 residues. Germline assignment: CDR1 MDHEN and CDR2 SYDVKM. Trimming stripped 2 bases from V and 0 bases from J, with 11 bases between. The CDR3 DNA reads as TGTGCCAGCAGTTTACCGTATGGGCCCTCCTACGAGCAGTACTTC. Its protein is CASSLPYGPSYEQYF.

The chain is built from TRBV28 and TRBJ1-2; a possible D gene is TRBD1 (5 bases). CDR3 length: 12 residues. V was cut by 7 bases and J by 7 bases, with 13 bases left in between. Looked up from germline, CDR1 is MDHEN and CDR2 is SYDVKM. CDR3 nucleotides: TGTGCCAGCACTCTTGGGGGGTTTGGCTACACCTTC. It yields the protein CASTLGGFGYTF.

A note on this clone: The sample holds other DNA sequences that translate to the same CDR3. This chain links TRBV28 with TRBJ2-1; a possible D gene is TRBD2 (5 bases). Germline values: CDR1 MDHEN, CDR2 SYDVKM. The ends were cut back, 3 bases at V and 8 bases at J, with 11 bases in the middle. This CDR3 is built from 13 residues. This CDR3 reads CASSLRVGDEQFF. DNA for the CDR3: TGTGCCAGCAGTTTGCGGGTTGGGGATGAGCAGTTCTTC.

The genes are TRBV10-3 and TRBJ2-1; 11 bases fit TRBD2. The J segment lost 0 bases and the V segment lost 3 bases, leaving 1 base of the junction unmatched. The CDR3 has 16 amino acids. In germline, CDR1 is ENHRY, CDR2 SYGVKD. The CDR3 protein is CAISDTSGSSYNEQFF. The CDR3 DNA is TGTGCCATCAGTGACACTAGCGGGAGCTCCTACAATGAGCAGTTCTTC.

The rearrangement joins TRBV29-1 to TRBJ1-1, with D possibly matching TRBD1 (5 bases). The V end was cut by 3 bases, the J end by 0 bases, with 8 bases between. Germline V gives CDR1 SQVTM, CDR2 ANQGSEA. The CDR3 has 13 amino acids. The CDR3 here is CSVDPGLNTEAFF. The CDR3 coding sequence is TGCAGCGTTGATCCAGGGCTGAACACTGAAGCTTTCTTT.

The chain joins TRBV3-1 (or the pseudogene TRBV3-2) to TRBJ2-7; 7 nucleotides match TRBD2. The V gene end was trimmed by 1 base and the J gene end by 0 bases; junction bases not matched to a gene: 3. The germline gives CDR1 LGHDT, CDR2 YNNKEL (reference sequence). The CDR3 extends over 15 amino acids. CDR3 sequence reads: CASSQVPSGSYEQYF. The CDR3 DNA is TGTGCCAGCAGCCAAGTCCCTAGCGGCTCCTACGAGCAGTACTTC.

The chain combines TRBV6-5 with TRBJ1-5, with D perhaps TRBD1 (5 bases). Trimming removed 6 bases from V and 4 bases from J, with 16 bases in between. The CDR3 has 15 amino acids. Germline CDR1 MNHEY, CDR2 SVGAGI. The CDR3 nucleotides are TGTGCCAGCAGCCGGGGGGAACGGCCAAATCAGCCCCAGCATTTT. It encodes CASSRGERPNQPQHF.

The J gene is TRBJ2-7, the V gene TRBV11-3; D is possibly TRBD1 (6 bases). The CDR3 length is 13 residues. V was shortened by 5 bases and J by 9 bases, with 17 bases between the two germline ends. Germline V lookup: CDR1 SGHNT, CDR2 YENEEA. CDR3 protein: CASSPTGSDVQYF. For the CDR3, the DNA is TGTGCCAGCAGCCCAACAGGGTCGGATGTGCAGTACTTC.

This chain joins TRBV27 and TRBJ2-7; TRBD2 aligns across 9 bases. V shed 8 bases and J 3 bases; nucleotides not matched to a gene: 8. Germline V lookup: CDR1 MNHEY, CDR2 SMNVEV (reference sequence). The CDR3 length is 14 residues. CDR3 bases: TGTGCCAGCGCCTACGGGCGGGAGGGCTACGAGCAGTACTTC. Protein: CASAYGREGYEQYF.

This chain connects TRBV14 to TRBJ1-2; weak D call: TRBD1 (6 bases). V was pared by 4 bases and J by 1 base, with 10 bases between. CDR1 and CDR2 from the germline V gene are SGHDN and FVKESK. This CDR3 is built from 14 residues. CDR3 nucleotides: TGTGCCAGCAGCCCCGGGACACTTAACTATGGCTACACCTTC. Protein product: CASSPGTLNYGYTF.

This chain connects TRBV7-9 to TRBJ2-7, with 8 bases identical to TRBD2. This CDR3 has 15 amino acids. Per the germline V gene, CDR1 is SEHNR and CDR2 is FQNEAQ (reference sequence). The junction had 3 bases not matched to a gene; V was cut back by 1 base and J by 1 base. This CDR3 is CASSLGERGSYEQYF. The CDR3 nucleotides read TGTGCCAGCAGCTTAGGGGAGCGGGGGTCCTACGAGCAGTACTTC. The variable domain in full, with the rest retrieved from reference TRBV7-9 and TRBJ2-7, is DTGVSQNPRHKITKRGQNVTFRCDPISEHNRLYWYRQTLGQGPEFLTYFQNEAQLEKSRLLSDRFSAERPKGSFSTLEIQRTEQGDSAMYLCASSLGERGSYEQYFGPGTRLTVT.

The J gene is TRBJ2-3, the V gene TRBV29-1, with a weak D call TRBD1 (8 bases). Germline V gene sequence: CDR1 SQVTM, CDR2 ANQGSEA. V lost 6 bases and J 2 bases, leaving 15 bases between the germline ends. The CDR3 is 14 amino acids. The CDR3 loop is CSVRTGRATDTQYF. In DNA, the CDR3 is TGCAGCGTCCGGACAGGGAGGGCCACAGATACGCAGTATTTT.

The chain links TRBV7-3 to TRBJ2-3; 9 bases agree with TRBD1. Germline lookup yields CDR1 SGHTA and CDR2 FQGTGA. CDR3 length: 17 residues. V dropped 5 bases and J dropped 0; count of bases not matched to a gene: 9. The CDR3 loop reads CASSAITGGASTDTQYF. The CDR3 DNA reads TGTGCCAGCAGCGCAATCACAGGGGGCGCAAGCACAGATACGCAGTATTTT.

V is TRBV7-6 and J is TRBJ1-4; the match to TRBD1 covers 7 bases. J gave up 7 bases and V 5 bases, and 4 bases lay outside the gene matches. This CDR3 has 13 residues. Germline lookup yields CDR1 SGHVS and CDR2 FNYEAQ. CDR3 loop: CASSERTGEKLFF. CDR3 nucleotides: TGTGCCAGCAGCGAACGGACAGGTGAAAAACTGTTTTTT.